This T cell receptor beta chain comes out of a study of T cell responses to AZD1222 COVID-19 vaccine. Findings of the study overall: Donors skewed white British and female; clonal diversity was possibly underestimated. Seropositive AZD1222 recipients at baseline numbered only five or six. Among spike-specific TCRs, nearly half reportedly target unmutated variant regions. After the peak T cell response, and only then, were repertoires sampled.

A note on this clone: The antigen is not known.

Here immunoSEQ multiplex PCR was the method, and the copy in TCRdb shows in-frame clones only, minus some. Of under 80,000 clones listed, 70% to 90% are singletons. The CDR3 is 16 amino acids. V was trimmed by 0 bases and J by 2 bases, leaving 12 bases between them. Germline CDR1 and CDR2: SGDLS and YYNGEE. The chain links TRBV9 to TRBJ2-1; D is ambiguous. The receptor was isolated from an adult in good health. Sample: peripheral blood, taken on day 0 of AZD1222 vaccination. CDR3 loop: CASSVAPRITYNEQFF. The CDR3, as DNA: TGTGCCAGCAGCGTAGCCCCCAGGATCACCTACAATGAGCAGTTCTTC.